This T cell receptor (beta chain) comes out of a study of PD-L1 blockade in urothelial cancer. Overall study: Prior exposure to chemotherapy in patients amounted to 0 to 3 regimens received. Blood was evaluated 3 weeks (second dose) and 6 weeks after therapy began. When blood samples were assessed, the median T cell count was about 140,000.

Spiking of synthetic TCR analog templates was performed in each PCR. Sequencing used immunoSEQ multiplex PCR; TCRdb keeps in-frame clones, though not all of them. The sample lists some 28,000 clones, around 85% occurring once. The V gene end was trimmed by 0 bases and the J gene end by 8 bases; junction bases not matched to a gene: 10. The CDR3 consists of 17 residues. Germline assignment: CDR1 MGHRA and CDR2 YSYEKL. A few counts support this clone. V usage is TRBV4-1 and J usage is TRBJ1-6; 7 positions match TRBD1. The sequence was collected from a man aged 50-60 years with urothelial cancer. The sample in question was PBMCs, obtained around atezolizumab (anti-PD-L1) treatment. CDR3 bases: TGCGCCAGCAGCCAAGATCTCCGAACAGGGGTTGATTCACCCCTCCACTTT. This encodes CASSQDLRTGVDSPLHF.